Reported below is one T cell receptor (beta chain). The CDR3 consists of 16 residues. The sample originates from a study of T cells expressing NK-cell markers. Production of TCR beta cDNA relied on 5'RACE template switching with UMIs. For each CDR3 protein, TCRdb gives one entry from its re-call of the 5' RACE reads, without DNA. This sample lists 450,000 to 600,000 distinct CDR3 sequences; its ten largest clones have around 4%. This TCR derives from a man younger than 35 in good health. Material for sequencing was blood T cells: a sorted CD56 or NKG2C T cell subset, CD4+ or CD8+ T cells, or bulk PBMC T cells (not recorded which). This chain links TRBV12-3 or TRBV12-4 with TRBJ2-7; TCRdb picks TRBD1, but there is no DNA to check that call. CDR3 loop: CASSLSGWQVEYEQYF.